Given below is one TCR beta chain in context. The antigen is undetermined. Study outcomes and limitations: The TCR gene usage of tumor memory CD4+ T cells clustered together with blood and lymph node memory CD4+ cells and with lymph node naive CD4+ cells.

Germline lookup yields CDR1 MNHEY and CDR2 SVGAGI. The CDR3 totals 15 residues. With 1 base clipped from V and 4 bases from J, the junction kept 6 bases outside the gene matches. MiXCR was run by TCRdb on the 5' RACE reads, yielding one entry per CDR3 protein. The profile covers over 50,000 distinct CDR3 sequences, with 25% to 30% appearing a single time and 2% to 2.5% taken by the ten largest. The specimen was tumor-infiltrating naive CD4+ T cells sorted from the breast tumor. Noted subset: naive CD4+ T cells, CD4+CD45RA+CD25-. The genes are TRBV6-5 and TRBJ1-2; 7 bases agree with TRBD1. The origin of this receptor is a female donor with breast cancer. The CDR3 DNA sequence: TGTGCCAGCAGTTACTACTTCAAGGGGGCCTATGGCTACACCTTC. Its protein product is CASSYYFKGAYGYTF.